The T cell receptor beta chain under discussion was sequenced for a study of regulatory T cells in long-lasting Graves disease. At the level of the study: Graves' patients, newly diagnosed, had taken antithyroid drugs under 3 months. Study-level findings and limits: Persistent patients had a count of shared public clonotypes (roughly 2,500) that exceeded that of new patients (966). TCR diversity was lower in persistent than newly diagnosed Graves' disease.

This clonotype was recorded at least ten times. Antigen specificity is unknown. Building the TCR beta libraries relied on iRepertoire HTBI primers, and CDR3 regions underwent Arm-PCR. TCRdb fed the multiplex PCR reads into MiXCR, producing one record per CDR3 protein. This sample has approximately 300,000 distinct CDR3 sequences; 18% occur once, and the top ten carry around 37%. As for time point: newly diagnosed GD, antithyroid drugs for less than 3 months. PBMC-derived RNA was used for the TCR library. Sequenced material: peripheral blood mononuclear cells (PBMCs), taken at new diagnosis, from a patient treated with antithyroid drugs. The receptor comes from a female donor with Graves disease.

CDR3 sequence reads: CASSGGRGAFSYEQYF. Written as DNA, the CDR3 is TGTGCCAGCAGTGGGGGCAGGGGCGCCTTTTCCTACGAGCAGTACTTC. This chain uses TRBV12-3 or TRBV12-4 with TRBJ2-7; TRBD1 is a possible D gene (6 bases). This CDR3 is 16 amino acids long. Trimming stripped 5 bases from V and 1 base from J, with 18 bases between.